These 16 T cell receptor beta chains were all obtained from the same sample, sequenced in a study of siplizumab effects on memory and regulatory T cells. Here immunoSEQ multiplex PCR was the method, and the copy in TCRdb shows in-frame clones only, minus some. The repertoire holds under 150,000 clones, with about 94% as singletons. Sequenced input: non-Treg CD4+ T cells sorted from blood. These receptors were taken from a human donor in good health.

The chain couples TRBV14 to TRBJ2-2, with TRBD2 as a possible D gene (5 bases). Germline V gives CDR1 SGHDN, CDR2 FVKESK. The V gene lost 4 bases and the J gene lost 1 base, with 7 bases spanning the gap. The CDR3 runs 14 residues. CDR3 in DNA: TGTGCCAGCAGCCTACTAGTGAACACCGGGGAGCTGTTTTTT. As protein: CASSLLVNTGELFF.

This clone was counted once. The chain recombines TRBV6-1 with TRBJ2-6, with TRBD1 identical over 8 bases. Losses at the gene ends were 4 bases for V and 0 bases for J; bases not matched to a gene: 5. Germline V gives CDR1 MNHNS, CDR2 SASEGT. The CDR3 totals 17 residues. CDR3 sequence (DNA): TGTGCCAGCAGTGGGGGACAGGAGAACTCTGGGGCCAACGTCCTGACTTTC. It encodes CASSGGQENSGANVLTF.

The CDR3 DNA sequence: TGCAGCGTTGAAACTGACCGGGCCGGGACTGAAGCTTTCTTT. It encodes CSVETDRAGTEAFF. The chain recombines TRBV29-1 with TRBJ1-1; unclear D gene. V was shortened by 2 bases and J by 5 bases, with 15 bases between the two germline ends. CDR3 length equals 14 residues. From germline, CDR1 is SQVTM and CDR2 ANQGSEA.

V usage is TRBV4-1 and J usage is TRBJ2-4, with 8 positions matching TRBD2. From germline, CDR1 is MGHRA and CDR2 YSYEKL. V shed 0 bases and J 9 bases; nucleotides not matched to a gene: 1. The CDR3 covers 13 residues. This CDR3 reads CASSQDGLAIQYF. DNA for the CDR3: TGCGCCAGCAGCCAAGATGGACTAGCCATTCAGTACTTC.

This chain uses TRBV9 with TRBJ1-1; D is ambiguous. Trimming removed 0 bases from V and 2 bases from J, with 8 bases in between. The germline CDR1 and CDR2 sequences are SGDLS and YYNGEE. The CDR3 contains 14 residues. CDR3 sequence: CASSVATRNTEAFF. CDR3 DNA sequence: TGTGCCAGCAGCGTAGCTACGAGAAACACTGAAGCTTTCTTT. The full variable domain, rest sourced from reference TRBV9 and TRBJ1-1, is DSGVTQTPKHLITATGQRVTLRCSPRSGDLSVYWYQQSLDQGLQFLIQYYNGEERAKGNILERFSAQQFPDLHSELNLSSLELGDSALYFCASSVATRNTEAFFGQGTRLTVV.

The chain is built from TRBV5-1 and TRBJ2-7; TRBD1 matches 10 bases. In germline, CDR1 is SGHRS, CDR2 YFSETQ. This CDR3 contains 15 residues. With V trimmed by 0 bases and J by 5 bases, 5 bases remained unmatched. The CDR3 sequence: CASSLVGTGVDEQYF. The CDR3 nucleotides read TGCGCCAGCAGCTTGGTAGGGACAGGGGTGGACGAGCAGTACTTC. Full variable domain (rest looked up from reference TRBV5-1 and TRBJ2-7): KAGVTQTPRYLIKTRGQQVTLSCSPISGHRSVSWYQQTPGQGLQFLFEYFSETQRNKGNFPGRFSGRQFSNSRSEMNVSTLELGDSALYLCASSLVGTGVDEQYFGPGTRLTVT.

The chain uses TRBV4-2 and TRBJ2-7; weak D call: TRBD2 (5 bases). The CDR3 runs 15 residues. Deletions cut 0 bases from V and 0 bases from J, with 9 bases between. CDR1 and CDR2 (germline): LGHNA, YNFKEQ. This CDR3 is CASSQEEVSSYEQYF. The DNA for the CDR3 is TGTGCCAGCAGCCAAGAGGAGGTTTCCTCCTACGAGCAGTACTTC.

The CDR3: CASLPLRDRPYEQYF. In DNA form, the CDR3 reads TGTGCCAGCTTACCCCTACGGGACAGACCTTACGAGCAGTACTTC. The genes are TRBV2 and TRBJ2-7; 7 bases are a match to TRBD1. V lost 8 bases, J lost 4 bases, and 14 bases stayed unmatched. From germline, CDR1 is SNHLY and CDR2 FYNNEI. This CDR3 is built from 15 residues.

This chain links TRBV10-3 with TRBJ1-1, with 8 nucleotides matching TRBD1. V lost 5 bases and J lost 1; bases outside the gene matches: 3. This CDR3 region has 14 residues. Germline V gives CDR1 ENHRY, CDR2 SYGVKD. CDR3: CAISPGTGNTEAFF. The CDR3 DNA sequence: TGTGCCATCAGTCCCGGGACAGGGAACACTGAAGCTTTCTTT.

This clone occurred once. The genes are TRBV27 and TRBJ1-4; TRBD1 agrees at 7 bases. Trimming took 3 bases from V and 4 from J; bases not matched to a gene: 5. Looked up from germline, CDR1 is MNHEY and CDR2 is SMNVEV (reference sequence). The CDR3 extends over 15 amino acids. The CDR3 loop reads CASSFPRQGNEKLFF. The CDR3 DNA is TGTGCCAGCAGTTTCCCTAGACAGGGTAATGAAAAACTGTTTTTT.

V gene TRBV16 combines with J gene TRBJ2-2; D might be TRBD1 (6 bases). CDR3 size: 14 residues. Germline loops: CDR1 KGHSY, CDR2 FQNENV. The V gene lost 4 bases and the J gene lost 2 bases, with 8 bases spanning the gap. The CDR3 region has the DNA TGTGCCAGCAGCCCGGACAGAAACACCGGGGAGCTGTTTTTT. As protein: CASSPDRNTGELFF.

The chain uses TRBV6-5 and TRBJ2-7; TRBD1 matches 7 bases. The trim removed 4 bases at V and 8 bases at J, leaving 14 bases unmatched. Germline CDR1 MNHEY, CDR2 SVGAGI. The CDR3 runs 15 residues. CDR3 region: CASSSRQGRRLKQYF. The CDR3 nucleotides read TGTGCCAGCAGTTCACGACAGGGAAGACGGTTGAAGCAGTACTTC.

The rearrangement joins TRBV2 to TRBJ1-1; a weak D match, TRBD1 (5 bases). The CDR3 is 14 residues long. The germline V and J ends were trimmed by 3 bases and 2 bases, with 10 bases remaining between them. The germline CDR1 and CDR2 sequences are SNHLY and FYNNEI. The CDR3 here is CASSDGTGNTEAFF. CDR3 sequence (DNA): TGTGCCAGCAGTGACGGGACGGGAAACACTGAAGCTTTCTTT. The full variable domain, with the rest looked up from reference TRBV2 and TRBJ1-1, is EPEVTQTPSHQVTQMGQEVILRCVPISNHLYFYWYRQILGQKVEFLVSFYNNEISEKSEIFDDQFSVERPDGSNFTLKIRSTKLEDSAMYFCASSDGTGNTEAFFGQGTRLTVV.

V gene TRBV6-4 combines with J gene TRBJ2-3; 10 bases line up with TRBD2. Unmatched junction bases numbered 1, after V lost 0 bases and J lost 4 bases. Germline V gene data show CDR1 as MRHNA and CDR2 as SNTAGT. CDR3 length equals 15 residues. This CDR3 is CASSDSLAGADTQYF. In DNA form, the CDR3 reads TGTGCCAGCAGTGACTCCCTAGCGGGGGCAGATACGCAGTATTTT.

The chain joins TRBV6-1 to TRBJ1-5; D possibly corresponds to TRBD1 (5 bases). This CDR3 contains 15 residues. The germline V gene has CDR1 MNHNS and CDR2 SASEGT. Trimming removed 2 bases at V and 1 base at J, with 9 bases between. The CDR3 region is CASSEQGLSNQPQHF. The DNA for the CDR3 is TGTGCCAGCAGTGAACAGGGCCTCAGCAATCAGCCCCAGCATTTT.

V gene TRBV5-4 combines with J gene TRBJ2-2, with 13 bases lining up with TRBD2. Germline CDR1 SGHNT, CDR2 YYREEE (reference sequence). The V gene end was trimmed by 4 bases and the J gene end by 4 bases; junction bases not matched to a gene: 7. CDR3 length equals 17 residues. CDR3 nucleotides: TGTGCCAGCAGCCAGGGACTAGCGGGAATCGGCACCGGGGAGCTGTTTTTT. This sequence encodes CASSQGLAGIGTGELFF.